These T cell receptor beta chains were read from a single sample in a study of cytomegalovirus exposure and HLA in healthy donors. Measured with immunoSEQ multiplex PCR; TCRdb has only the in-frame clones, and not every one. Its clone listing holds tens of thousands of clones. The sample consisted of PBMCs. These receptors were collected from a man in his late teens or twenties in good health and CMV-seropositive. The CDR3 runs from the conserved cysteine through the conserved F or W. D genes are given only for firm matches. Part of the rows lack a size; the others show once, few, many or a class for expanded clones.

>-|TRBV19|-|TRBJ1-1
TGTGCCAGTCGATCTCCGCGGGGGGCAGAAGCTTTCTTT
CASRSPRGAEAFF
>-|TRBV27|-|TRBJ2-3
TGTGCCAGCAGTTTTTCGGGGAGGGGGAGCACAGATACGCAGTATTTT
CASSFSGRGSTDTQYF
>medium-sized|TRBV9|TRBD1|TRBJ2-2
TGTGCCAGCAGCGTAGTGCGGGACAGGCAGAACACCGGGGAGCTGTTTTTT
CASSVVRDRQNTGELFF
>-|TRBV30|TRBD1|TRBJ1-4
TGTGCCTGGAGTGGTACAGGGGGGGAAAAACTGTTTTTT
CAWSGTGGEKLFF
>-|TRBV28|-|TRBJ2-5
TGTGCCAGCAAGTATCGGGGGTATACCCAAGAGACCCAGTACTTC
CASKYRGYTQETQYF
>-|TRBV7-9|-|TRBJ1-3
TGTGCCAGCAGCTTGACACAGGGCCGCTCTGGAAACACCATATATTTT
CASSLTQGRSGNTIYF
>-|TRBV18|-|TRBJ1-2
TGTGCCAGCTCACCACGACAGCAAGTACTCTATGGCTACACCTTC
CASSPRQQVLYGYTF
>-|TRBV29-1|TRBD1|TRBJ1-1
TGCAGCGTTGCCACAGGGGGTCTTCTTGATTTCTTT
CSVATGGLLDFF
>-|TRBV6-1|TRBD2|TRBJ2-6
TGTGCCAGTCGGGACTACTCTGGGGCCAACGTCCTGACTTTC
CASRDYSGANVLTF
>-|TRBV9|-|TRBJ1-2
TGTGCCAGCAGCCGGGACTATGGCTACACCTTC
CASSRDYGYTF
>-|TRBV5-1|-|TRBJ1-4
TGCGCCAGCAGCCCCTGGAATGTCGGAGCTTTAAATGAAAAACTGTTTTTT
CASSPWNVGALNEKLFF
>-|TRBV29-1|-|TRBJ2-1
TGCAGCGTTGAAGCGGGGGGCTGGGACAATGAGCAGTTCTTC
CSVEAGGWDNEQFF
>-|TRBV5-1|TRBD2|TRBJ2-1
TGCGCCAGCAGCTTCACAACGGGAGGGTTTGACAATGAGCAGTTCTTC
CASSFTTGGFDNEQFF
>-|TRBV25-1|-|TRBJ1-2
TGTGCCAGCAGTGCGGGGGTTGGCTACACCTTC
CASSAGVGYTF
>-|TRBV25-1|-|TRBJ1-6
TGTGCCAGCGGCCCCAGAGGGCGGGATAATTCACCCCTCCACTTT
CASGPRGRDNSPLHF
>-|TRBV2|TRBD1|TRBJ1-6
TGTGCCAGCACGGGACAGGGGGTTAATTCACCCCTCCACTTT
CASTGQGVNSPLHF
>-|TRBV13|-|TRBJ1-1
TGTGCCAGCAGCTTATATGAGGGGGTGCAGGCTTTCTTT
CASSLYEGVQAFF
>-|TRBV7-9|-|TRBJ1-4
TGTGCCAGCAGGGGGGACACAGCTAGAGGTGAAAAACTGTTTTTT
CASRGDTARGEKLFF
>-|TRBV12-5|-|TRBJ1-1
TGTGCTAGTGGACGGGGGGGTACCGGGGACACTGAAGCTTTCTTT
CASGRGGTGDTEAFF
>-|TRBV4-1|-|TRBJ1-5
TGCGCCAGCAGCCAAAGCGTAACCACGGGTCAGCCCCAGCATTTT
CASSQSVTTGQPQHF
>-|TRBV2|-|TRBJ1-2
TGTGCCAGCAGGGGCCGTGGCTACACCTTC
CASRGRGYTF
>-|TRBV27|TRBD1|TRBJ2-7
TGTGCCAGCAGCTTCAACAGGGGCGGCGAGCAGTACTTC
CASSFNRGGEQYF
>-|TRBV6-1|-|TRBJ2-7
TGTGCCAGCAGTCTGGGAGGCTCGACGCAGTACTTC
CASSLGGSTQYF
>-|TRBV10-2|TRBD1|TRBJ2-7
TGCGCCAGCTCGAGGGGGACAGGGGGCGTGGGGGGGTCCTACGAGCAGTACTTC
CASSRGTGGVGGSYEQYF
>-|TRBV13|TRBD1|TRBJ1-2
TGTGCCAGCAGCGAGATGAGGGACAGAGATAACTATGGCTACACCTTC
CASSEMRDRDNYGYTF
>-|TRBV28|TRBD1|TRBJ2-3
TGTGCCAGCAGTTTAACGGACAGGGGGTTAGATACGCAGTATTTT
CASSLTDRGLDTQYF
>-|TRBV28|TRBD1|TRBJ1-1
TGTGCCAGCCCATCCGGACAGGGTACGTGGAAAAACACTGAAGCTTTCTTT
CASPSGQGTWKNTEAFF
>-|TRBV2|-|TRBJ2-6
TGTGCCAGCAGTGACTTAACACCTGGGGCCAACGTCCTGACTTTC
CASSDLTPGANVLTF
>-|TRBV18|-|TRBJ2-2
TGTGCCAGCTCACCAAGCGTCGGGGAGCTGTTTTTT
CASSPSVGELFF
>-|TRBV6-1|-|TRBJ2-5
TGTGCCAGCAGTCAGGACATTGCGGAGACCCAGTACTTC
CASSQDIAETQYF